This T cell receptor delta chain was sequenced for a study of gamma-delta chains in newborns, infants, children. TCRdb applied CATT to the reads for clone calling. Of several thousand delta-chain clones listed, approximately 2.4% are singletons. The CDR3 sequence runs 18 residues, both termini included. Germline V gene lookup returns CDR1 GEAIGNYY and CDR2 EKD. As to this clone: The DNA is omitted, as the CDR3 cannot be located on it reliably, and the CDR3 follows TCRdb's listing.

Sequenced input: blood. The sequence derives from a child who was a newborn, infant or young child, either healthy, febrile or measles-vaccinated (not recorded which). The chain links TRDV2 to TRDJ3; no DNA check was done on the table's D call, TRDD3. This CDR3 is CACDAVAGGSWDTRQMFF.